The 16 T cell receptor beta chains below were found in one sample sequenced in a study of blood T cell repertoires in COVID-19. Only in-frame clones appear in the TCRdb table, and some are missing; sequencing was by immunoSEQ multiplex PCR. The profile covers about 290,000 clones, with around four fifths appearing a single time and around 4.2% taken by the ten largest. Sample: peripheral blood. The source of these receptors is a woman aged 50 to 60 with active or convalescent COVID-19.

J is TRBJ1-4 and V is TRBV30; 10 nucleotides line up with TRBD1. V was pared by 5 bases and J by 7 bases, with 7 bases of the junction left unmatched. This CDR3 is 14 amino acids long. The V gene's germline CDR1 is GTSNPN and CDR2 SVGIG (reference sequence). This chain's CDR3 is CAWRRGQGSEKLFF. The DNA for the CDR3 is TGTGCCTGGCGGCGGGGACAGGGGAGTGAAAAACTGTTTTTT.

The chain employs TRBV7-9 and TRBJ2-1; 9 bases are a match to TRBD2. This CDR3 comprises 15 residues. In germline, CDR1 is SEHNR, CDR2 FQNEAQ (reference sequence). Losses at the gene ends were 1 base for V and 9 bases for J; bases not matched to a gene: 7. The CDR3 loop reads CASSLGGGRASEQFF. CDR3 coding DNA: TGTGCCAGCAGCTTAGGGGGCGGGAGGGCTAGTGAGCAGTTCTTC.

This chain joins TRBV6-5 and TRBJ1-1; 7 bases align to TRBD1. The CDR3 length is 13 residues. Trimming removed 6 bases from V and 0 bases from J; junction bases left unmatched: 1. Looked up from germline, CDR1 is MNHEY and CDR2 is SVGAGI. The CDR3 sequence: CASRQGLNTEAFF. The CDR3 nucleotides read TGTGCCAGCAGACAGGGGTTGAACACTGAAGCTTTCTTT.

The CDR3 sequence: CASSEKAGTGNEKLFF. Here the CDR3 DNA reads TGTGCCAGCAGTGAAAAGGCGGGGACAGGTAATGAAAAACTGTTTTTT. The genes are TRBV6-4 and TRBJ1-4, with 8 bases matching TRBD1. V shed 3 bases, J shed 4 bases, and the junction held 7 bases outside the gene matches. The CDR3 contains 16 residues. Germline V gives CDR1 MRHNA, CDR2 SNTAGT.

The chain combines TRBV13 with TRBJ1-1; a possible D gene is TRBD1 (6 bases). Germline V gene data show CDR1 as PRHDT and CDR2 as FYEKMQ (reference sequence). This CDR3 spans 16 amino acids. Deletions cut 0 bases from V and 4 bases from J, with 15 bases between. The CDR3 coding sequence is TGTGCCAGCAGCTTAGGGCAGGGGAAGGGGTTCACTGAAGCTTTCTTT. Translating it yields CASSLGQGKGFTEAFF.

The chain is built from TRBV28 and TRBJ1-2; no definite D call. The CDR3 runs 13 residues. CDR1 MDHEN and CDR2 SYDVKM come from the germline V gene. V was cut by 5 bases and J by 6 bases, with 13 bases left in between. The CDR3 sequence is CASSPHPPDGYTF. In DNA, the CDR3 is TGTGCCAGCAGTCCCCATCCCCCAGATGGCTACACCTTC.

This clone has just a few counts. The chain has TRBV5-1 and TRBJ1-6; D is perhaps TRBD1 (6 bases). V was shortened by 1 base and J by 9 bases, with 14 bases between the two germline ends. Germline loops: CDR1 SGHRS, CDR2 YFSETQ. The CDR3 length is 15 residues. The CDR3 nucleotides are TGCGCCAGCAGCTTGCAGGGCCCAGGGGCTTCACCCCTCCACTTT. It is translated as CASSLQGPGASPLHF.

The genes are TRBV6-1 and TRBJ1-2, with D possibly TRBD1 on 5 matching bases. V lost 2 bases and J lost 6, with 10 bases in between. Germline CDR1 reads MNHNS; CDR2 reads SASEGT. The CDR3 spans 13 residues. CDR3 residues: CASSEWGVDGYTF. CDR3 nucleotide sequence: TGTGCCAGCAGTGAATGGGGGGTGGATGGCTACACCTTC.

The V and J genes are TRBV14 and TRBJ1-1; D call uncertain. Trimming stripped 2 bases from V and 3 bases from J, with 13 bases between. This CDR3 has 15 amino acids. From germline, CDR1 is SGHDN and CDR2 FVKESK. This CDR3 is CASSQPPGSYTEAFF. CDR3 coding DNA: TGTGCCAGCAGCCAACCCCCGGGAAGTTACACTGAAGCTTTCTTT.

The CDR3 coding sequence is TGTGCCAGTAGCCCGCAACTTCTAGCGGGAGGGTACGAGCAGTACTTC. As protein: CASSPQLLAGGYEQYF. This chain links TRBV19 with TRBJ2-7, with 12 bases lining up with TRBD2. The J segment lost 4 bases and the V segment lost 6 bases, leaving 10 bases of the junction unmatched. The CDR3 sequence is 16 residues long. From germline, CDR1 is LNHDA and CDR2 SQIVND (reference sequence).

This sequence joins TRBV4-1 and TRBJ2-1, with D perhaps matching TRBD1 (6 bases). From germline, CDR1 is MGHRA and CDR2 YSYEKL. V lost 1 base and J lost 10, with 17 bases in between. The CDR3 has 15 amino acids. CDR3 nucleotides: TGCGCCAGCAGCCAAGTAGCTAGGGGGTTAGGAGAGCAGTTCTTC. Translation: CASSQVARGLGEQFF.

V usage is TRBV5-1 and J usage is TRBJ2-2; 8 bases are shared with TRBD2. CDR1 is SGHRS and CDR2 is YFSETQ in the germline V gene. The V and J ends lost 7 bases and 0 bases, in that order; junction bases with no gene match: 5. The CDR3 is 15 residues long. The CDR3 reads CASLREGANTGELFF. In DNA, the CDR3 is TGCGCCAGCTTACGGGAGGGCGCGAACACCGGGGAGCTGTTTTTT. The full variable domain, with the rest looked up from reference TRBV5-1 and TRBJ2-2, is KAGVTQTPRYLIKTRGQQVTLSCSPISGHRSVSWYQQTPGQGLQFLFEYFSETQRNKGNFPGRFSGRQFSNSRSEMNVSTLELGDSALYLCASLREGANTGELFFGEGSRLTVL.

This clone was counted only a few times. The genes are TRBV3-1 (or the pseudogene TRBV3-2) and TRBJ1-1; D gene uncertain. Per the germline V gene, CDR1 is LGHDT and CDR2 is YNNKEL (reference sequence). Trimming pared 2 bases from V and 6 bases from J, leaving 7 bases between. The CDR3 covers 12 residues. CDR3 in amino acids: CASSQIQAEAFF. CDR3 nucleotide sequence: TGTGCCAGCAGCCAAATACAAGCTGAAGCTTTCTTT.

This clone was found once. The rearrangement joins TRBV10-2 to TRBJ2-7; D is perhaps TRBD2 (5 bases). The V end lost 3 bases, the J end lost 2 bases, and 11 bases lay between the germline ends. This CDR3 spans 14 amino acids. Germline V gene sequence: CDR1 WSHSY, CDR2 SAAADI. The CDR3 sequence: CASSDGGRPYEQYF. In DNA form, the CDR3 reads TGCGCCAGCAGTGATGGCGGGCGACCCTACGAGCAGTACTTC.

This sequence joins TRBV2 and TRBJ2-7, with 12 nucleotides matching TRBD2. The V segment lost 2 bases and the J segment 6 bases; nucleotides outside the gene matches: 5. This CDR3 spans 15 amino acids. Germline values: CDR1 SNHLY, CDR2 FYNNEI. CDR3 sequence (DNA): TGTGCCAGCAGTGAACTAGCGGGAGGGCGGAGCGAGCAGTACTTC. Translation: CASSELAGGRSEQYF. Based on the CDR3 plus reference TRBV2 and TRBJ2-7, the full variable domain is EPEVTQTPSHQVTQMGQEVILRCVPISNHLYFYWYRQILGQKVEFLVSFYNNEISEKSEIFDDQFSVERPDGSNFTLKIRSTKLEDSAMYFCASSELAGGRSEQYFGPGTRLTVT.

The chain has TRBV9 and TRBJ1-5, with a tentative D call TRBD1 (6 bases). The V gene lost 3 bases and the J gene lost 4 bases, with 8 bases spanning the gap. This CDR3 spans 13 amino acids. CDR1 is SGDLS and CDR2 is YYNGEE in the germline V gene. CDR3 coding DNA: TGTGCCAGCAGCGAGGGGGGGAATCAGCCCCAGCATTTT. It specifies CASSEGGNQPQHF.